Listed below are T cell receptor beta chains from one sample, sequenced in a study of synovial regulatory T cells in juvenile arthritis. Here immunoSEQ multiplex PCR was the method, and the copy in TCRdb shows in-frame clones only, minus some. This table lists some 9,200 clones. Sequencing input: Treg cells from blood. These receptors were obtained from a donor aged 2-35 years with juvenile idiopathic arthritis. Each CDR3 is given with its conserved first and last residue. Size is stated for part of the rows, as once, few or many counts, or as a class when the clone is expanded.

abundance,v_gene,j_gene,CDR3aa
.,TRBV6-4,TRBJ1-1,CASSEGFNTEAFF
.,TRBV6-6,TRBJ2-5,CASSYGLAVQETQYF
.,TRBV18,TRBJ2-3,CASSPNSDTQYF
.,TRBV6-5,TRBJ2-7,CASSYSGAGSTYEQYF
.,TRBV7-9,TRBJ1-2,CASSSPGYYSYGYTF
.,TRBV30,TRBJ2-2,CAWKKQGIGELFF
.,TRBV30,TRBJ2-7,CAWSAGLARTYEQYF
.,TRBV6-5,TRBJ2-5,CASSRTGETQYF
.,TRBV19,TRBJ1-2,CASSIDRNRGYGYTF
.,TRBV28,TRBJ2-5,CASSLGGEETQYF
.,TRBV19,TRBJ2-3,CASTGQGTDTQYF
.,TRBV13,TRBJ2-3,CASSERLAGGTDTQYF
.,TRBV15,TRBJ1-2,CATSRDLGRYTF
.,TRBV28,TRBJ2-1,CASTASGSYNEQFF
.,TRBV6-5,TRBJ2-1,CASSLRGLFYNEQFF
.,TRBV7-9,TRBJ1-2,CASSLAQGLGTF
.,TRBV19,TRBJ1-6,CASSIGPHRTGGLGSPLHF
.,TRBV4-3,TRBJ2-1,CASSRTGLRSNEQFF
.,TRBV28,TRBJ2-5,CASSLLQGQTQYF
.,TRBV19,TRBJ2-3,CASSSRDRQPWGTDTQYF
.,TRBV15,TRBJ2-5,CATSREEGVRRRYQETQYF
.,TRBV9,TRBJ2-1,CASSPRGLINEQFF
.,TRBV6-6,TRBJ1-5,CASITGNSNQPQHF
.,TRBV7-2,TRBJ2-7,CASSLRRSSYEQYF
.,TRBV28,TRBJ2-5,CASSFWGSQETQYF
.,TRBV7-8,TRBJ2-1,CASSWGLPSSYNEQFF
.,TRBV10-2,TRBJ2-5,CASSLYVETQYF
.,TRBV29-1,TRBJ2-7,CSVGREVYEQYF
medium-sized,TRBV18,TRBJ2-7,CASSPPNEPYEQYF
.,TRBV7-6,TRBJ2-2,CASTPNTRTSHFSGELFF
.,TRBV6-5,TRBJ1-2,CASSYLGDGGYTF
.,TRBV5-1,TRBJ1-2,CASSFQGQGAAYGYTF
.,TRBV7-2,TRBJ2-2,CASRLLQATGELFF
.,TRBV2,TRBJ2-3,CASNRYRTLSDTQYF
.,TRBV30,TRBJ1-6,CAWSVRSRGDSPLHF
.,TRBV13,TRBJ2-3,CASFGRGTDTQYF
.,TRBV5-1,TRBJ1-1,CASSLGPNTEAFF
medium-sized,TRBV28,TRBJ2-1,CASNGLSYNEQFF
.,TRBV2,TRBJ1-6,CASRNMDSPLHF
.,TRBV6-5,TRBJ1-2,CASSYVGGGYTF
.,TRBV29-1,TRBJ1-4,CSVQGANEKLFF
.,TRBV5-1,TRBJ1-1,CASKPDRVDTEAFF
.,TRBV25-1,TRBJ2-3,CASSERGAGGTQYF